The 5 T cell receptor beta chains below come from one sample, sequenced in a study of shared clonotypes between healthy human individuals (dated by TCRdb to about 2020). Libraries were constructed by the immunoSEQ multiplex PCR assay. Not all clones reach the TCRdb copy of this immuneACCESS table, which keeps in-frame sequences only. Checked studies attribute under half of the gap to unresolved V genes and leave the rest unexplained. The sample profile shows 950,000 to 1,100,000 clones; 65% to 80% of them were found once. 1.4% to 1.5% of the sample is held by the ten biggest clonotypes. The material sequenced was memory CD4+ T cells sorted from blood. In light of the paper, this sample's cell subset or site label describes: CD45RA-negative fraction. The origin of the receptors is a man aged 18 to 29 in good health.

In regard to this clone: One end of the junction does not line up with germline, which may come from a read error. The rearrangement uses TRBV6-1 and TRBJ1-2; D gene uncertain. This CDR3 region has 12 residues. Germline V gives CDR1 MNHNS, CDR2 SASEGT. CDR3 bases: TGTGCCAGCAGTGATGCTCCGGGCGTTATATCCTTC. It codes for CASSDAPGVISF.

The chain carries TRBV21-1 and TRBJ2-1; TRBD2, the D gene given by the table, was not confirmed from the DNA. TRBV21-1 is noted as a pseudogene. The CDR3 is 15 amino acids. In nucleotides, the CDR3 is TGTGCCAGCAGCCCCCACGGGTCCTCCTACAATGAGCAGTTCTTC. Protein product: CASSPHGSSYNEQFF.

This chain connects TRBV27 to TRBJ1-2, with a possible D match to TRBD1 (5 bases). Germline V gene lookup returns CDR1 MNHEY and CDR2 SMNVEV (reference sequence). This CDR3 has 12 residues. V was clipped by 6 bases and J by 8 bases, with 13 bases between them. The CDR3 loop reads CASSSGTEGYTF. The CDR3 DNA is TGTGCCAGCAGCTCCGGGACGGAAGGCTACACCTTC.

This clone was observed a single time. This chain joins TRBV5-4 and TRBJ2-5; D is ambiguous. The V end lost 5 bases, the J end lost 3 bases, and 14 bases lay between the germline ends. There are 14 residues in the CDR3. In germline, CDR1 is SGHNT, CDR2 YYREEE (reference sequence). The chain's CDR3 is CASRPGSNEETQYF. For the CDR3, the DNA is TGTGCCAGCAGACCCGGTTCGAACGAAGAGACCCAGTACTTC.

This clone was found a few times. This sequence joins TRBV18 and TRBJ1-4; TRBD1 might be the D (5 bases). This CDR3 comprises 14 residues. Germline V gene sequence: CDR1 KGHSH, CDR2 LQKENI. V was cut by 5 bases and J by 0 bases, with 7 bases left in between. The CDR3 sequence is CASSIGATNEKLFF. CDR3 nucleotides: TGTGCCAGCTCAATAGGGGCAACTAATGAAAAACTGTTTTTT.